The sequence of this T cell receptor (beta chain) was determined in a study of T cells expressing NK-cell markers. The V gene's germline CDR1 is LGHDT and CDR2 YNNKEL (reference sequence). There are 15 residues in the CDR3. TCRdb reprocessed the 5' RACE reads and reports one entry per CDR3 protein, with no DNA. The specimen's table records around 470,000 distinct CDR3 sequences. The V and J genes are TRBV3-1 and TRBJ2-7; TCRdb names TRBD2, which stays unverified in the absence of DNA. The sample comprised blood T cells: a sorted CD56 or NKG2C T cell subset, CD4+ or CD8+ T cells, or bulk PBMC T cells (not recorded which). The clonotype was recovered from a woman between 45 and 60 years old in good health. This CDR3 reads CASSQDTSGRFEQYF.